What follows describes a single T cell receptor beta chain. This entry is derived from a study of radiotherapy plus CTLA-4 blockade in lung cancer. Trimming removed 8 bases from V and 4 bases from J; junction bases left unmatched: 4. Germline values: CDR1 SNHLY, CDR2 FYNNEI. This CDR3 comprises 13 residues. Produced via immunoSEQ multiplex PCR; TCRdb's table is partial and in-frame only. The data show roughly 59,000 clones, roughly 76% seen once. The sample here was peripheral blood, taken from a patient treated with radiotherapy plus ipilimumab. This chain links TRBV2 with TRBJ1-4, with 7 bases that match TRBD1. This TCR derives from a human donor with non-small cell lung cancer whose response to radiotherapy plus ipilimumab could not be evaluated. The CDR3 spells CASSTGLNEKLFF. CDR3 bases: TGTGCCAGCTCGACAGGGCTTAATGAAAAACTGTTTTTT.